The rows below give T cell receptor beta chains drawn from one sample of a study of early T cells in non-severe SARS-CoV-2 infection. Using its own MiXCR run on the 5' RACE reads, TCRdb lists one record per CDR3 protein. The sample contains about 26,000 distinct CDR3 sequences, 4% to 5.5% of which appear only once. The sample taken for sequencing was whole blood. The receptors derive from an adult who was a healthcare worker with PCR-confirmed SARS-CoV-2 infection or an uninfected control (not recorded which). Each CDR3 is given without its conserved first and last residue. A D gene is named only where the DNA matches it firmly.

D,J,V,CDR3
TRBD1,TRBJ2-1,TRBV18,ASSIDRANEQF
TRBD2,TRBJ2-3,TRBV2,ASNPGTSGSADTQY
TRBD2,TRBJ2-3,TRBV30,ACSGGGTDTQY
TRBD1,TRBJ2-6,TRBV7-2,ASSLGQATGANVLT
NA,TRBJ2-2,TRBV12-3/TRBV12-4,ASIRSQGELF
NA,TRBJ1-1,TRBV30,AWSLVGGDTEAF
NA,TRBJ2-3,TRBV24-1,ATSYSDTQY
TRBD2,TRBJ2-5,TRBV11-2,ASSSGGTGETQY
NA,TRBJ1-1,TRBV27,ASSQGRTEAF
TRBD1,TRBJ1-6,TRBV10-2,ASSSTGTGREPLH
NA,TRBJ2-3,TRBV6-6,ASSYETQY